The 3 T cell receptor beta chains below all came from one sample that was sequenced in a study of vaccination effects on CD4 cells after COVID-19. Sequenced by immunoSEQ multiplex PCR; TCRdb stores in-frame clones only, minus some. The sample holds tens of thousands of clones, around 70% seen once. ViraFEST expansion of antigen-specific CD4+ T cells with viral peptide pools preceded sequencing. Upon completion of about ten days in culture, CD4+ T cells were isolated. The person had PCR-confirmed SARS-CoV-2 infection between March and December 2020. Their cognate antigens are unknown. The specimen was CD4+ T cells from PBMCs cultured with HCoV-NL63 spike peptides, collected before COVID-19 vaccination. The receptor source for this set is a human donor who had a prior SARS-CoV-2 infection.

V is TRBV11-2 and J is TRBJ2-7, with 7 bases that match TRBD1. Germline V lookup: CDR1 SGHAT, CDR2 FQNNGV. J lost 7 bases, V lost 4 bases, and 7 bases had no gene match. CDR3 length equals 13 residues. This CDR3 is CASSSDRVSEQYF. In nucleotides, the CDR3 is TGTGCCAGCAGCTCCGACAGGGTTTCTGAGCAGTACTTC.

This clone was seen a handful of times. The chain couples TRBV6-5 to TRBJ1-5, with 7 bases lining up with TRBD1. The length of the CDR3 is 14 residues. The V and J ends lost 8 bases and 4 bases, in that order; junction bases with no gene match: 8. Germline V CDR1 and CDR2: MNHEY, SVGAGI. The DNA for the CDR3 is TGTGCCAGCGGGAGACAGGGCCCGAATCAGCCCCAGCATTTT. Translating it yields CASGRQGPNQPQHF.

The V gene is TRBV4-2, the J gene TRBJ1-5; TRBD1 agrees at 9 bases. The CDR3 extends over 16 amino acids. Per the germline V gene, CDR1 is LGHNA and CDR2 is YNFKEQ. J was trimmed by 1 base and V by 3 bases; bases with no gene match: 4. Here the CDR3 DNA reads TGTGCCAGCAGCCACAGCGGGACAGGGAGCAATCAGCCCCAGCATTTT. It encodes CASSHSGTGSNQPQHF.